These 22 T cell receptor beta chains came from one sample sequenced in a study of CD8 T cells in ankylosing spondylitis. Using its own MiXCR run on the 5' RACE reads, TCRdb lists one record per CDR3 protein. The table lists 250,000 or so distinct CDR3 sequences, 18% of them singletons. Sequencing was carried out using blood, either unsorted or a sorted T cell fraction (not recorded which). These receptors were taken from a male donor with ankylosing spondylitis or in good health (not recorded which).

This clonotype was seen only a few times. The chain recombines TRBV6-1 with TRBJ2-3, with D perhaps matching TRBD2 (5 bases). Germline CDR1 is MNHNS and CDR2 is SASEGT. V gave up 5 bases and J gave up 5 bases, with 8 bases separating them. The CDR3 contains 12 residues. CDR3 protein: CASSHGEDTQYF. The CDR3 coding sequence is TGTGCCAGCAGTCACGGGGAAGATACGCAGTATTTT.

The table lists this clonotype with many counts. The rearrangement links TRBV20-1 to TRBJ2-7; tentatively, D is TRBD2 (7 bases). Trimming pared 6 bases from V and 5 bases from J, leaving 20 bases between. CDR1 and CDR2 (germline): DFQATT, SNEGSKA (reference sequence). The CDR3 loop spans 14 amino acids. The CDR3 region is CSAYPGGLGDEQYF. DNA of the CDR3: TGCAGTGCCTATCCCGGGGGGCTCGGCGACGAGCAGTACTTC.

This clonotype was recorded at least ten times. The chain combines TRBV6-5 with TRBJ2-7, with D maybe TRBD2 (6 bases). This CDR3 is 15 amino acids long. Germline values: CDR1 MNHEY, CDR2 SVGAGI. Trimming removed 1 base at V and 3 bases at J, with 13 bases between. As DNA, the CDR3 is TGTGCCAGCAGTTACTGGGGGGTGGGGGGCTACGAGCAGTACTTC. Protein product: CASSYWGVGGYEQYF.

This clonotype was counted ten times or more. The chain combines TRBV10-3 with TRBJ2-7; TRBD2 matches 7 bases. Germline V CDR1 and CDR2: ENHRY, SYGVKD. This CDR3 contains 19 residues. The trim removed 7 bases at V and 3 bases at J, leaving 24 bases unmatched. CDR3 DNA: TGTGCCATCAAGGCCCACGGGCGGGAGAGGGCCAAGGGGCACTACGAGCAGTACTTC. Translation gives CAIKAHGRERAKGHYEQYF.

This clonotype was observed at least ten times. The chain couples TRBV7-9 to TRBJ1-1; TRBD1 might be the D (5 bases). V dropped 5 bases and J dropped 1 base, with 11 bases sitting between them. This CDR3 region has 14 residues. The germline V gene encodes CDR1 SEHNR and CDR2 FQNEAQ (reference sequence). DNA for the CDR3: TGTGCCAGCAGCCAGGGACGGGCGAACACTGAAGCTTTCTTT. This translates into CASSQGRANTEAFF.

The chain uses TRBV12-3 or TRBV12-4 and TRBJ2-1, with 7 bases fitting TRBD1. CDR3 size: 15 residues. With 6 bases clipped from V and 1 base from J, the junction kept 6 bases outside the gene matches. CDR3 sequence (DNA): TGTGCCAGCAGAGACAGGGACGGATCCTACAATGAGCAGTTCTTC. This translates into CASRDRDGSYNEQFF.

This clonotype was seen many times. The chain employs TRBV10-3 and TRBJ2-6; no reliable D call. Per germline, CDR1 ENHRY and CDR2 SYGVKD. Trimming pared 8 bases from V and 0 bases from J, leaving 14 bases between. The length of the CDR3 is 16 residues. CDR3 nucleotide sequence: TGTGCCATCTACGACCCGTCTTACTCTGGGGCCAACGTCCTGACTTTC. Its protein product is CAIYDPSYSGANVLTF.

J is TRBJ2-5 and V is TRBV3-1, with 7 nucleotides matching TRBD2. The V segment lost 4 bases and the J segment 7 bases; nucleotides outside the gene matches: 12. CDR1 is LGHDT, CDR2 YNNKEL, per germline (reference sequence). This CDR3 region has 15 residues. CDR3 DNA sequence: TGTGCCAGCAGCCTCCAACTAGCGACTTGTAGGACCCAGTACTTC. Its translation is CASSLQLATCRTQYF.

The chain is built from TRBV7-8 and TRBJ1-1; tentative D call: TRBD1 (6 bases). This CDR3 region has 12 residues. Trimming stripped 5 bases from V and 5 bases from J, with 9 bases between. Looked up from germline, CDR1 is SGHVS and CDR2 is FQNEAQ. The chain's CDR3 is CASSLTGTEAFF. The CDR3 region has the DNA TGTGCCAGCAGCCTAACAGGGACTGAAGCTTTCTTT.

The table lists this clonotype with a few counts. This chain connects TRBV4-3 to TRBJ2-7, with 13 bases matching TRBD2. Looked up from germline, CDR1 is LGHNA and CDR2 is YSLEER. Germline trimming cut 0 bases from V and 2 bases from J; bases unmatched to any gene: 13. The CDR3 runs to 20 residues. CDR3 amino acids: CASSQDSGTSGRASPYEQYF. The CDR3 nucleotides are TGCGCCAGCAGCCAAGATTCGGGCACTAGCGGGAGGGCCAGTCCCTACGAGCAGTACTTC.

This clonotype was detected a few times. The V gene is TRBV3-1, the J gene TRBJ2-1; no reliable D call. V shed 1 base and J shed 8 bases, with 12 bases lying between them. This CDR3 region has 14 residues. The V gene's germline CDR1 is LGHDT and CDR2 YNNKEL (reference sequence). The CDR3 region has the DNA TGTGCCAGCAGCCAAGTCCTCCCGGGCGATGAGCAGTTCTTC. Encoded protein: CASSQVLPGDEQFF.

Only a few counts were recorded for this clonotype. The V gene is TRBV4-3, the J gene TRBJ2-7, with no clear D. The CDR3 runs 14 residues. V was trimmed by 1 base and J by 0 bases, leaving 7 bases between them. The germline V gene has CDR1 LGHNA and CDR2 YSLEER. Here the CDR3 reads CASSQVRGSYEQYF. DNA for the CDR3: TGCGCCAGCAGCCAAGTCCGCGGCTCCTACGAGCAGTACTTC.

The chain has TRBV4-1 and TRBJ2-7, with TRBD1 matching over 8 bases. After removal of 3 bases from V and 2 bases from J, the junction contained 3 bases not matched to a gene. Germline CDR1 MGHRA, CDR2 YSYEKL. This CDR3 contains 14 residues. Written as DNA, the CDR3 is TGCGCCAGCAGCCATGGGACAGGCGCCTACGAGCAGTACTTC. Translation gives CASSHGTGAYEQYF.

A few counts support this clonotype. This chain uses TRBV19 with TRBJ1-3; D uncertain. The germline gives CDR1 LNHDA, CDR2 SQIVND (reference sequence). V dropped 3 bases and J dropped 1 base, with 10 bases sitting between them. The CDR3 is 15 amino acids. This CDR3 reads CASSIIPGSGNTIYF. CDR3 nucleotides: TGTGCCAGTAGTATCATTCCGGGTTCTGGAAACACCATATATTTT.

This clonotype was detected a few times. V usage is TRBV5-6 and J usage is TRBJ2-7; 7 bases align to TRBD1. This CDR3 contains 14 residues. V lost 5 bases to trimming and J lost 0 bases; unmatched junction nucleotides: 5. CDR1 is SGHDT, CDR2 YYEEEE, per germline. CDR3 residues: CASSSDRPSYEQYF. The CDR3, as DNA: TGTGCCAGCAGTTCGGACAGGCCCTCCTACGAGCAGTACTTC.

The gene calls are TRBV6-1 and TRBJ2-7, with 8 bases fitting TRBD1. V was pared by 6 bases and J by 3 bases, with 7 bases of the junction left unmatched. CDR1 and CDR2 (germline): MNHNS, SASEGT. The CDR3 length is 14 residues. The CDR3 sequence is CASSPMDRVYEQYF. CDR3 bases: TGTGCCAGCAGCCCGATGGACAGGGTCTACGAGCAGTACTTC.

This clonotype was recorded a few times. V usage is TRBV27 and J usage is TRBJ2-1; D remains ambiguous. Germline lookup yields CDR1 MNHEY and CDR2 SMNVEV (reference sequence). This CDR3 is built from 15 residues. The V end was cut by 5 bases, the J end by 0 bases, with 11 bases between. Here the CDR3 DNA reads TGTGCCAGCAGTGATGTGGAGCCCTCCTACAATGAGCAGTTCTTC. Protein sequence: CASSDVEPSYNEQFF.

V gene TRBV29-1 combines with J gene TRBJ2-4; D remains unclear. The ends were cut back, 4 bases at V and 1 base at J, with 8 bases in the middle. There are 13 residues in the CDR3. In germline, CDR1 is SQVTM, CDR2 ANQGSEA. The DNA for the CDR3 is TGCAGCGTTGGAACGGTGGCCAAAAACATTCAGTACTTC. This translates into CSVGTVAKNIQYF.

This clonotype was observed many times. The chain employs TRBV29-1 and TRBJ2-1; D remains unclear. Trimming took off 1 base at V and 4 bases at J, with 8 bases between the two ends. The CDR3 has 13 residues. Germline V gene data show CDR1 as SQVTM and CDR2 as ANQGSEA. CDR3 nucleotides: TGCAGCGTTGAAGTTGGAAGTTACAATGAGCAGTTCTTC. Its protein product is CSVEVGSYNEQFF.

The chain has TRBV6-2 or TRBV6-3 and TRBJ2-7, with D perhaps TRBD1 (6 bases). The CDR3 is 14 amino acids. Between the trimmed V and J ends, which lost 5 bases and 3 bases, there was a span of 14 bases. Germline CDR1 and CDR2: MNHEY and SVGEGT. The CDR3 nucleotides are TGTGCCAGCAGTAACAACAGGGATCGCTACGAGCAGTACTTC. Its protein product is CASSNNRDRYEQYF.

As DNA, the CDR3 is TGCGCCAGCAGCCAAGACGGCGGGACTAGCGGATACAATGAGCAGTTCTTC. This codes for CASSQDGGTSGYNEQFF. The gene calls are TRBV4-1 and TRBJ2-1; 11 bases agree with TRBD2. V lost 0 bases to trimming and J lost 4 bases; unmatched junction nucleotides: 5. The CDR3 has 17 amino acids. Germline V lookup: CDR1 MGHRA, CDR2 YSYEKL.

This clonotype was seen a handful of times. The CDR3 region has the DNA TGCAGTGCTAGAGTTGGTGAGAAGCGGACCTCCTACAATGAGCAGTTCTTC. This sequence encodes CSARVGEKRTSYNEQFF. The chain employs TRBV20-1 and TRBJ2-1; TRBD2 is a possible D gene (5 bases). CDR3 length: 17 residues. V was clipped by 1 base and J by 0 bases, with 16 bases between them. The germline gives CDR1 DFQATT, CDR2 SNEGSKA (reference sequence).